Presented here are 24 T cell receptor beta chains from one specimen sequenced in a study of cytomegalovirus exposure and HLA in healthy donors. The PCR employed 60 Vbeta primers together with 13 Jbeta primers. Clones were read by immunoSEQ multiplex PCR, and TCRdb kept only the in-frame ones, dropping some. Of 220,000 or so clones listed, around 73% were seen once; the top ten hold 3% to 4%. The specimen was PBMCs. The source of these receptors is a male donor in good health and CMV-seronegative.

This CDR3 reads CASSPSVLADYNEQFF. The CDR3 DNA is TGTGCCAGCAGCCCTTCGGTCCTAGCGGATTACAATGAGCAGTTCTTC. The chain uses TRBV9 and TRBJ2-1; 7 positions match TRBD2. The junction had 11 bases not matched to a gene; V was cut back by 4 bases and J by 4 bases. The CDR3 spans 16 residues. CDR1 is SGDLS, CDR2 YYNGEE, per germline.

V and J are TRBV5-1 and TRBJ2-3; TRBD1 aligns across 8 bases. With V trimmed by 1 base and J by 5 bases, 9 bases remained unmatched. CDR3 size: 16 residues. The germline V gene encodes CDR1 SGHRS and CDR2 YFSETQ. CDR3 in amino acids: CASSLMPGGLVDTQYF. CDR3 DNA sequence: TGCGCCAGCAGCTTGATGCCAGGGGGCCTAGTAGATACGCAGTATTTT.

The J gene is TRBJ1-1, the V gene TRBV28; weak D call: TRBD1 (6 bases). The V gene's germline CDR1 is MDHEN and CDR2 SYDVKM. The V gene lost 5 bases and the J gene lost 3 bases, with 19 bases spanning the gap. The CDR3 spans 16 residues. The CDR3 nucleotides are TGTGCCAGCAGTCCTCTGGGGAGGGGGAGGGACACTGAAGCTTTCTTT. Its protein is CASSPLGRGRDTEAFF.

The chain has TRBV1 and TRBJ2-5; the D call TRBD2 from the table was never checked on the DNA. TRBV1 is classified as a pseudogene. This CDR3 region has 13 residues. CDR3 region: CTSGGSGTGTQYF. The CDR3 DNA reads TGCACCAGCGGCGGGTCGGGCACGGGGACCCAGTACTTC.

This chain uses TRBV2 with TRBJ1-2, with D tentatively TRBD1 (6 bases). The germline CDR1 and CDR2 sequences are SNHLY and FYNNEI. The V and J ends lost 6 bases and 8 bases respectively, with 16 bases between them. The CDR3 loop spans 13 amino acids. CDR3 protein: CASSETGQSGYTF. The CDR3 nucleotides are TGTGCCAGCAGCGAAACAGGGCAGAGCGGCTACACCTTC.

The rearrangement joins TRBV9 to TRBJ2-5, with D possibly TRBD2 on 6 matching bases. CDR1 and CDR2 (germline): SGDLS, YYNGEE. Trimming left V 3 bases short and J 5 bases short, with 11 bases between. This CDR3 is built from 13 residues. The CDR3 spells CASSGGLRETQYF. CDR3 bases: TGTGCCAGCAGCGGGGGACTCCGGGAGACCCAGTACTTC.

Of note for this clone: The junction differs from germline at one of its ends, possibly a read error. The chain links TRBV7-9 to TRBJ2-7; D tentatively reads TRBD1 or TRBD2 (5 bases each). There are 12 residues in the CDR3. Germline V CDR1 and CDR2: SEHNR, FQNEAQ (reference sequence). CDR3 region: CSSSVEGNEQYF. CDR3 DNA: TGTTCCAGCAGCGTAGAGGGGAACGAGCAGTACTTC. Complete variable domain (other parts from reference TRBV7-9 and TRBJ2-7): DTGVSQNPRHKITKRGQNVTFRCDPISEHNRLYWYRQTLGQGPEFLTYFQNEAQLEKSRLLSDRFSAERPKGSFSTLEIQRTEQGDSAMYLCSSSVEGNEQYFGPGTRLTVT.

The J gene is TRBJ2-7, the V gene TRBV4-1, with 10 bases lining up with TRBD2. Germline trimming cut 3 bases from V and 3 bases from J; bases unmatched to any gene: 8. Germline assignment: CDR1 MGHRA and CDR2 YSYEKL. The CDR3 loop spans 16 amino acids. The CDR3 sequence: CASSHQGLAISYEQYF. As DNA, the CDR3 is TGCGCCAGCAGCCACCAGGGACTAGCGATAAGCTACGAGCAGTACTTC.

The CDR3 protein is CASSLGTEVNYGYTF. In DNA form, the CDR3 reads TGTGCCAGCAGCTTAGGGACGGAGGTAAATTATGGCTACACCTTC. The chain has TRBV7-9 and TRBJ1-2; the D is unclear. CDR3 size: 15 residues. Trimming stripped 1 base from V and 5 bases from J, with 14 bases between. Per germline, CDR1 SEHNR and CDR2 FQNEAQ (reference sequence).

The V gene is TRBV5-5, the J gene TRBJ2-7, with 9 bases lining up with TRBD2. V was clipped by 0 bases and J by 3 bases; unmatched bases: 7. The CDR3 is made up of 16 amino acids. Germline-derived CDR1 and CDR2 are SGHKS and YYEKEE (reference sequence). The CDR3 sequence: CASSLVASGNGYEQYF. The CDR3 bases are TGTGCCAGCAGCTTGGTCGCTAGCGGGAACGGCTACGAGCAGTACTTC.

In DNA, the CDR3 is TGTGCCAGCAGTCGCACCGGGGGAGCGGGGGCCCTCGAGCAGTACTTC. Its protein is CASSRTGGAGALEQYF. This chain links TRBV5-5 with TRBJ2-7; TRBD2 aligns across 8 bases. The J segment lost 6 bases and the V segment lost 5 bases, leaving 16 bases of the junction unmatched. The CDR3 has 16 amino acids. The germline gives CDR1 SGHKS, CDR2 YYEKEE (reference sequence).

DNA for the CDR3: TGTGCCAGCAGCGAGGGACAGGGGGTCACCGGGGAGCTGTTTTTT. It is translated as CASSEGQGVTGELFF. The chain links TRBV9 to TRBJ2-2; 11 bases match TRBD1. This CDR3 contains 15 residues. CDR1 SGDLS and CDR2 YYNGEE come from the germline V gene. Losses at the gene ends were 3 bases for V and 4 bases for J; bases not matched to a gene: 2. Looking up the rest from reference TRBV9 and TRBJ2-2 gives the full variable domain: DSGVTQTPKHLITATGQRVTLRCSPRSGDLSVYWYQQSLDQGLQFLIQYYNGEERAKGNILERFSAQQFPDLHSELNLSSLELGDSALYFCASSEGQGVTGELFFGEGSRLTVL.

The CDR3 protein is CASSLGGTGENTEAFF. CDR3 in DNA: TGTGCCAGCAGCTTAGGCGGGACAGGGGAGAACACTGAAGCTTTCTTT. The chain joins TRBV7-9 to TRBJ1-1; 10 positions agree with TRBD1. J gave up 1 base and V 1 base, and 3 bases lay outside the gene matches. Germline V CDR1 and CDR2: SEHNR, FQNEAQ (reference sequence). CDR3 length equals 16 residues.

The rearrangement uses TRBV14 and TRBJ1-1; TRBD1 is a possible D gene (6 bases). This CDR3 contains 15 residues. The V gene's germline CDR1 is SGHDN and CDR2 FVKESK. V gave up 5 bases and J gave up 1 base, with 14 bases separating them. CDR3 DNA: TGTGCCAGCAGCAACCGGACAGCTAAGAACACTGAAGCTTTCTTT. The encoded protein is CASSNRTAKNTEAFF.

The chain couples TRBV13 to TRBJ2-5, with 10 bases fitting TRBD1. The CDR3 length is 13 residues. Germline V gene sequence: CDR1 PRHDT, CDR2 FYEKMQ (reference sequence). J gave up 5 bases and V 5 bases, and 2 bases lay outside the gene matches. CDR3 protein: CASSRTGGETQYF. In nucleotides, the CDR3 is TGTGCCAGCAGCCGGACAGGGGGGGAGACCCAGTACTTC.

The genes are TRBV4-1 and TRBJ2-2; 8 bases line up with TRBD1. The V gene's germline CDR1 is MGHRA and CDR2 YSYEKL. There are 16 residues in the CDR3. Trimming removed 1 base from V and 5 bases from J; junction bases left unmatched: 6. The CDR3 here is CASSQGTGGTTGELFF. Here the CDR3 DNA reads TGCGCCAGCAGCCAAGGTACAGGGGGGACTACCGGGGAGCTGTTTTTT.

For this clone: The junction departs from germline at one end; a sequencing error may be responsible. Additional DNA sequences in this sample encode the identical CDR3. The rearrangement joins TRBV7-9 to TRBJ1-5; weak D call: TRBD1 (5 bases). This CDR3 is 14 amino acids long. Per germline, CDR1 SEHNR and CDR2 FQNEAQ (reference sequence). The CDR3 DNA reads as TGTTCCAGCAGCCCTACGGGGGGCAATCAGCCCCAGCATTTT. Its protein is CSSSPTGGNQPQHF.

This clone was picked up a small number of times. The chain carries TRBV7-9 and TRBJ1-5; 10 bases agree with TRBD1. This CDR3 has 15 residues. Trimming at V came to 1 base and at J to 6 bases, leaving 3 bases not matched to a gene. The germline V gene encodes CDR1 SEHNR and CDR2 FQNEAQ (reference sequence). CDR3 in amino acids: CASSLGGTGAQPQHF. The CDR3 DNA reads as TGTGCCAGCAGCTTAGGGGGGACAGGGGCTCAGCCCCAGCATTTT.

This clone showed up just once. The gene calls are TRBV27 and TRBJ2-1; 11 bases line up with TRBD1. The CDR3 contains 15 residues. V gave up 7 bases and J gave up 2 bases; unmatched junction bases: 4. Germline V gene sequence: CDR1 MNHEY, CDR2 SMNVEV (reference sequence). The CDR3: CASNLGQGAYNEQFF. CDR3 in DNA: TGTGCCAGCAATTTGGGACAGGGGGCCTACAATGAGCAGTTCTTC.

The chain joins TRBV27 to TRBJ2-7, with D perhaps matching TRBD2 (5 bases). The CDR3 covers 13 residues. The germline gives CDR1 MNHEY, CDR2 SMNVEV (reference sequence). The V gene lost 10 bases and the J gene lost 2 bases, with 15 bases spanning the gap. This CDR3 reads CATALEATYEQYF. CDR3 in DNA: TGTGCCACCGCCTTGGAGGCCACCTACGAGCAGTACTTC.

The rearrangement links TRBV6-5 to TRBJ2-1; D may be TRBD1 (5 bases). The CDR3 runs to 13 residues. Germline CDR1 reads MNHEY; CDR2 reads SVGAGI. Deletions cut 2 bases from V and 7 bases from J, with 9 bases between. The CDR3 loop reads CASSYGANNEQFF. CDR3 nucleotide sequence: TGTGCCAGCAGTTACGGGGCCAATAATGAGCAGTTCTTC.

The CDR3 bases are TGTGCCAGCAGCCCTGTGGGCAGGGGCCCTCCGGGGACCCAGTACTTC. Translation: CASSPVGRGPPGTQYF. The rearrangement links TRBV14 to TRBJ2-5; a possible D gene is TRBD1 (6 bases). The CDR3 contains 16 residues. V dropped 4 bases and J dropped 7 bases, with 22 bases sitting between them. Germline assignment: CDR1 SGHDN and CDR2 FVKESK.

The V gene is TRBV12-5, the J gene TRBJ1-1, with D unclear. The V end was cut by 1 base, the J end by 4 bases, with 7 bases between. The CDR3 contains 13 residues. CDR1 and CDR2 from the germline V gene are LGHNT and FRNRAP. The CDR3 sequence is CASGLGEITEAFF. For the CDR3, the DNA is TGTGCTAGTGGTTTGGGGGAGATCACTGAAGCTTTCTTT.

The rearrangement links TRBV4-1 to TRBJ2-5, with no clear D. The J call may be faulty, since TRBJ2-7 better matches the DNA end. From germline, CDR1 is MGHRA and CDR2 YSYEKL. This CDR3 contains 16 residues. The CDR3 here is CASSLLHAAQTYEQYF. The CDR3 bases are TGCGCCAGCAGCCTCCTCCACGCGGCTCAAACCTACGAGCAGTACTTC.